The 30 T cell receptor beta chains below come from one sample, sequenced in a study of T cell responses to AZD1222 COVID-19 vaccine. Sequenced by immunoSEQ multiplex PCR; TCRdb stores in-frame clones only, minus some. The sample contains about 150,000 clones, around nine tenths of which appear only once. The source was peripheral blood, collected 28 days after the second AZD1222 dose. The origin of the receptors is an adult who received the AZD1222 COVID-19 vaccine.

The CDR3 loop reads CASSVRGGTGNTIYF. The CDR3 DNA reads TGTGCCAGCAGCGTCCGAGGGGGGACTGGAAACACCATATATTTT. V and J are TRBV7-8 and TRBJ1-3; D is possibly TRBD1 (6 bases). CDR1 and CDR2 (germline): SGHVS, FQNEAQ. CDR3 length: 15 residues. Trimming left V 5 bases short and J 2 bases short, with 13 bases between.

CDR3: CASSEGRLGPYEQYF. CDR3 DNA sequence: TGCGCCAGCAGTGAGGGTAGATTGGGGCCGTACGAGCAGTACTTC. The V gene is TRBV10-1, the J gene TRBJ2-7, with D tentatively TRBD1 (5 bases). The CDR3 consists of 15 residues. Germline V gene sequence: CDR1 WNHNN, CDR2 SYGVQD (reference sequence). The V gene lost 2 bases and the J gene lost 4 bases, with 15 bases spanning the gap.

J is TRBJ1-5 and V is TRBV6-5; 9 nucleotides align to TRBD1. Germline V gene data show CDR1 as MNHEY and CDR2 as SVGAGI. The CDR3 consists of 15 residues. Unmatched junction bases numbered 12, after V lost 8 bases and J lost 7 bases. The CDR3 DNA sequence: TGTGCCAGCGGTTCAGGACAGGGGTTTGGACAGCCCCAGCATTTT. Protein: CASGSGQGFGQPQHF.

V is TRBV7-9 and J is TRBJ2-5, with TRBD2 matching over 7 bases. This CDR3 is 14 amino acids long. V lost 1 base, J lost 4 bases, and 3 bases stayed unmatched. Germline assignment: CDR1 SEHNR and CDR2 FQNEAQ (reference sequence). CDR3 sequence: CASSLGLAAETQYF. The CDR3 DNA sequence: TGTGCCAGCAGCTTAGGACTAGCAGCAGAGACCCAGTACTTC.

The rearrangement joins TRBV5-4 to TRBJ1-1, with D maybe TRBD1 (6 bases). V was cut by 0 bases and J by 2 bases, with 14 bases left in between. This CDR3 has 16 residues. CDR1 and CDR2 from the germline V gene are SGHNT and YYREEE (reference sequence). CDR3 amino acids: CASSLADSRGNTEAFF. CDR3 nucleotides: TGTGCCAGCAGCTTGGCTGACAGCAGGGGAAACACTGAAGCTTTCTTT.

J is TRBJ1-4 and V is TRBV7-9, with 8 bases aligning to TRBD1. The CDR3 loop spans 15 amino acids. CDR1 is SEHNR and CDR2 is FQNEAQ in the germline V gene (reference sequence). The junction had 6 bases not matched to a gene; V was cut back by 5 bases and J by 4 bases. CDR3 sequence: CASSRSGQGNEKLFF. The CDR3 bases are TGTGCCAGCAGCCGATCCGGACAGGGTAATGAAAAACTGTTTTTT. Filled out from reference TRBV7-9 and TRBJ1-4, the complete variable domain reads DTGVSQNPRHKITKRGQNVTFRCDPISEHNRLYWYRQTLGQGPEFLTYFQNEAQLEKSRLLSDRFSAERPKGSFSTLEIQRTEQGDSAMYLCASSRSGQGNEKLFFGSGTQLSVL.

The CDR3 bases are TGTGCCAGCAGTGAAGCGCTTTGGGCGGGCACTGAAGCTTTCTTT. Protein: CASSEALWAGTEAFF. The rearrangement uses TRBV2 and TRBJ1-1; D is undetermined. V was trimmed by 0 bases and J by 4 bases, leaving 12 bases between them. This CDR3 contains 15 residues. CDR1 and CDR2 (germline): SNHLY, FYNNEI.

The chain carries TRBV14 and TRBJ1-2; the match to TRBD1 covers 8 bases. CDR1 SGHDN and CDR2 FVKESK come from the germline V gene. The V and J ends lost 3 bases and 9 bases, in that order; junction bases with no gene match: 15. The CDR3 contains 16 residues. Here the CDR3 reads CASSQRPGQGALSYTF. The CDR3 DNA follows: TGTGCCAGCAGCCAGAGACCAGGGCAGGGGGCTTTGAGCTACACCTTC.

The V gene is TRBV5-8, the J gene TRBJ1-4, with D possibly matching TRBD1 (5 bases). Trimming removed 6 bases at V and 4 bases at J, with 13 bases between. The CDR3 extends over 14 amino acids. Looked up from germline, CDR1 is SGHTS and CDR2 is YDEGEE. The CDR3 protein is CASKEDGHNEKLFF. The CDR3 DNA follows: TGTGCCAGCAAAGAAGACGGACATAATGAAAAACTGTTTTTT.

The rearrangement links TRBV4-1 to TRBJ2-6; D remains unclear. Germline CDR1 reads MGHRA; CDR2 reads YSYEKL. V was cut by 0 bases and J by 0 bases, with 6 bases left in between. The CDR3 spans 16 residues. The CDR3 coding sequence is TGCGCCAGCAGCCAAGATCGTTTCTCTGGGGCCAACGTCCTGACTTTC. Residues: CASSQDRFSGANVLTF.

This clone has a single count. The CDR3 sequence is CASSYSGGDGYTF. The CDR3 DNA is TGTGCCAGCAGTTACTCGGGGGGGGATGGCTACACCTTC. The gene calls are TRBV6-5 and TRBJ1-2, with D possibly being TRBD1 (5 bases). V lost 0 bases to trimming and J lost 6 bases, with 8 bases between them. The CDR3 contains 13 residues. In germline, CDR1 is MNHEY, CDR2 SVGAGI.

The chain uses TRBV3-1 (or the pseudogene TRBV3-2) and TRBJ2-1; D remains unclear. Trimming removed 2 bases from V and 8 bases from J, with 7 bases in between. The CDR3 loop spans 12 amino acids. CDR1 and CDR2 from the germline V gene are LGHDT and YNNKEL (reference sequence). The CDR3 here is CASSQLGDEQFF. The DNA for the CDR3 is TGTGCCAGCAGCCAATTAGGAGATGAGCAGTTCTTC.

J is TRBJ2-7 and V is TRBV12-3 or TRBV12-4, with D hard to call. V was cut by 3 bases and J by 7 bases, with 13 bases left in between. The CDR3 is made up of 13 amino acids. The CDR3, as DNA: TGTGCCAGCAGTTTGGTAGAGCTGGGAGAGCAGTACTTC. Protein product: CASSLVELGEQYF.

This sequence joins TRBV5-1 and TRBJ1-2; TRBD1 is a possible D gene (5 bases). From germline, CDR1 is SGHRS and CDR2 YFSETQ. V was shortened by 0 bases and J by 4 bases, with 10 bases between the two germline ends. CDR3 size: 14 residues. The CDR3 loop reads CASSLGQNSYGYTF. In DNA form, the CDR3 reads TGCGCCAGCAGCTTGGGACAGAACTCCTATGGCTACACCTTC.

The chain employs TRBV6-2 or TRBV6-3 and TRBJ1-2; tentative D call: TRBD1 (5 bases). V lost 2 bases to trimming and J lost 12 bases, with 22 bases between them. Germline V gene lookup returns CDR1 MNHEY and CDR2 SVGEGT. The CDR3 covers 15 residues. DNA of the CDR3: TGTGCCAGCAGTTACAGTTTGCGGGGACCGGGTGACGACACCTTC. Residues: CASSYSLRGPGDDTF.

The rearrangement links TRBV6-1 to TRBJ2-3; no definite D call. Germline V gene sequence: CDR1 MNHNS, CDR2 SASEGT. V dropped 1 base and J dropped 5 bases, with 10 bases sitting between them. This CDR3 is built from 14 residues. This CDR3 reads CASSEVGGRDTQYF. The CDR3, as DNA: TGTGCCAGCAGTGAAGTTGGTGGGCGAGATACGCAGTATTTT.

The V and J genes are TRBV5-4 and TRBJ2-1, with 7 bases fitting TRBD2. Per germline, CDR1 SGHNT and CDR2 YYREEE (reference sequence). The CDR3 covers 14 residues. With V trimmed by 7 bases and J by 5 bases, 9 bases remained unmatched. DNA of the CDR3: TGTGCCAGCGTGGGCGGGGGTTGGGACAATGAGCAGTTCTTC. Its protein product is CASVGGGWDNEQFF. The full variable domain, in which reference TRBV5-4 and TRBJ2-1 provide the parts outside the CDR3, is ETGVTQSPTHLIKTRGQQVTLRCSSQSGHNTVSWYQQALGQGPQFIFQYYREEENGRGNFPPRFSGLQFPNYSSELNVNALELDDSALYLCASVGGGWDNEQFFGPGTRLTVL.

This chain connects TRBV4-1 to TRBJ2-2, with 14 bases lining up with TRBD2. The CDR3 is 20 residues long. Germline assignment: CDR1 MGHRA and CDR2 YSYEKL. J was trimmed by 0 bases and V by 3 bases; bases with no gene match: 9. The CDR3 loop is CASSQRRGTSGGANTGELFF. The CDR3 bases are TGCGCCAGCAGCCAGCGACGTGGGACTAGCGGGGGCGCGAACACCGGGGAGCTGTTTTTT.

CDR3 loop: CSVELDTDTQYF. The CDR3 bases are TGCAGCGTTGAACTTGACACAGATACGCAGTATTTT. V gene TRBV29-1 combines with J gene TRBJ2-3, with D unclear. V was trimmed by 2 bases and J by 2 bases, leaving 5 bases between them. There are 12 residues in the CDR3. Germline V gives CDR1 SQVTM, CDR2 ANQGSEA.

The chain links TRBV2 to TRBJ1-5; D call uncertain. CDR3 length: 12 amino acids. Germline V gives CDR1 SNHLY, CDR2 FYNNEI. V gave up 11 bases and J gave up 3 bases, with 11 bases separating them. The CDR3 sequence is CASSGNNQPQHF. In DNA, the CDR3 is TGTGCCTCAAGTGGGAACAATCAGCCCCAGCATTTT.

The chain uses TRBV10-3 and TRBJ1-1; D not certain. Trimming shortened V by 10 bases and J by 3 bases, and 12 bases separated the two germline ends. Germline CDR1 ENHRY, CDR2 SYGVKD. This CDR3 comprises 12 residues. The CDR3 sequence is CATSGLDTEAFF. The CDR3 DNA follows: TGTGCCACCTCGGGTTTGGACACTGAAGCTTTCTTT.

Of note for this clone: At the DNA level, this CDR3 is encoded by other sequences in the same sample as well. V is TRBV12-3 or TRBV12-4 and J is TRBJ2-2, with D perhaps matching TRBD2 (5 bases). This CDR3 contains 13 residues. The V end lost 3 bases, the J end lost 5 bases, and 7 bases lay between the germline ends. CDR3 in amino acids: CASSLAGTGELFF. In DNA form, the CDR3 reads TGTGCCAGCAGTTTGGCGGGTACCGGGGAGCTGTTTTTT.

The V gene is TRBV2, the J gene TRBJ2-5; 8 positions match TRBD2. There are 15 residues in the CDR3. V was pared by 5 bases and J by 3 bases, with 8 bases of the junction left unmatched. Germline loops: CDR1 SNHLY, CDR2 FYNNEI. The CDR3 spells CASSRGVAGKETQYF. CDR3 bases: TGTGCCAGCAGTCGAGGAGTAGCGGGGAAAGAGACCCAGTACTTC.

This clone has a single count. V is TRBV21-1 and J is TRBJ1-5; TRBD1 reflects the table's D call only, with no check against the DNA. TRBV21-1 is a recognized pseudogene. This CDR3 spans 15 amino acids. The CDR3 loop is CASSKRQGTNQPQHF. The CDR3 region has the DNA TGTGCCAGCAGCAAAAGACAGGGGACAAATCAGCCCCAGCATTTT.

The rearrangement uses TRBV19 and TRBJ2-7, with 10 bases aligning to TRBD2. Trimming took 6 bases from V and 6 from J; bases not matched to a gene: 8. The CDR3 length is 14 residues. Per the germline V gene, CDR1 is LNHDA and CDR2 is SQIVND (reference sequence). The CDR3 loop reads CASREVASGGEQYF. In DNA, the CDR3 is TGTGCCAGTAGGGAGGTTGCTAGCGGGGGCGAGCAGTACTTC.

CDR3 bases: TGTGCCAGCAGCCTTGTCGATCAGATCGAGCAGTACTTC. This translates into CASSLVDQIEQYF. The chain links TRBV5-6 to TRBJ2-7; unclear D gene. Germline CDR1 SGHDT, CDR2 YYEEEE. The CDR3 length is 13 residues. The ends were cut back, 4 bases at V and 6 bases at J, with 14 bases in the middle. Filled out from reference TRBV5-6 and TRBJ2-7, the complete variable domain reads DAGVTQSPTHLIKTRGQQVTLRCSPKSGHDTVSWYQQALGQGPQFIFQYYEEEERQRGNFPDRFSGHQFPNYSSELNVNALLLGDSALYLCASSLVDQIEQYFGPGTRLTVT.

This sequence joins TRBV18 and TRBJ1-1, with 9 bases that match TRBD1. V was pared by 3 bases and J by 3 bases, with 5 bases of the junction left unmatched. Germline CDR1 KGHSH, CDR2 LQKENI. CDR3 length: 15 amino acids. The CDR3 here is CASSPRQGDHTEAFF. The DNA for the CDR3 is TGTGCCAGCTCACCTCGACAGGGGGATCACACTGAAGCTTTCTTT.

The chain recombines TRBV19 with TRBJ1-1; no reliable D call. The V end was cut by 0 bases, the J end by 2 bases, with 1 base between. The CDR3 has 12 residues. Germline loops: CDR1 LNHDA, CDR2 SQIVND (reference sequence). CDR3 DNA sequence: TGTGCCAGTAGTATAGACAACACTGAAGCTTTCTTT. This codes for CASSIDNTEAFF.

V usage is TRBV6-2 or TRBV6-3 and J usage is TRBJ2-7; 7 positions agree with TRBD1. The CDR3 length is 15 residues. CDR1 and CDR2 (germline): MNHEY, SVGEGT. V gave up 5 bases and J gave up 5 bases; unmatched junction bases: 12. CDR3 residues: CASSDPGQLAHEQYF. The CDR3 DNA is TGTGCCAGCAGTGATCCGGGACAGTTGGCCCACGAGCAGTACTTC.

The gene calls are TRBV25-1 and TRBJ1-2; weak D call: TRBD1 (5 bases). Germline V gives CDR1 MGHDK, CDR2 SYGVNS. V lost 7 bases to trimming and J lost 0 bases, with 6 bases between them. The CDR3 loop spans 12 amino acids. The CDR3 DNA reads TGTGCCAGCAAGGGACCTAACTATGGCTACACCTTC. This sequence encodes CASKGPNYGYTF.